The rows below give T cell receptor beta chains drawn from one sample of a study of Ad26.COV2.S vaccination and SARS-CoV-2 variants. The table came from immunoSEQ multiplex PCR; TCRdb's copy has only in-frame clones and leaves some out. The repertoire holds around 450,000 clones, 90% seen once, with approximately 12% in the top ten. This specimen was peripheral blood, taken in a trial of Ad26.COV2.S vaccine versus placebo. All receptors come from a person aged 18-65 years who received the Ad26.COV2.S COVID-19 vaccine or a placebo. The CDR3 runs from the conserved cysteine through the conserved F or W.

v_call: TRBV30; cdr3_aa: CAWSVGVGSTEAFF
v_call: TRBV7-9; cdr3_aa: CASSTLPGQGEAQYF
v_call: TRBV7-9; cdr3_aa: CASSTQGGQPQHF
v_call: TRBV6-6; cdr3_aa: CASNPGGGNEQFF
v_call: TRBV7-8; cdr3_aa: CASSSEIVYGYTF
v_call: TRBV3-1/TRBV3-2; cdr3_aa: CASSPFGGSSYNEQFF
v_call: TRBV9; cdr3_aa: CASSVDGGGHYNEQFF
v_call: TRBV18; cdr3_aa: CASSPRQVNEKLFF
v_call: TRBV6-7; cdr3_aa: CASSPPSPPGCTEAFF
v_call: TRBV19; cdr3_aa: CASSPTGEAATNEKLFF
v_call: TRBV10-3; cdr3_aa: CAIRDREKGQPQHF
v_call: TRBV3-1/TRBV3-2; cdr3_aa: CASSHLSTGGQETQYF
v_call: TRBV19; cdr3_aa: CASSINHFEKLFF
v_call: TRBV5-8; cdr3_aa: CASSPGQEIEAFF
v_call: TRBV27; cdr3_aa: CASSSGYYNEQFF
v_call: TRBV9; cdr3_aa: CASSPQYYGYTF
v_call: TRBV19; cdr3_aa: CASGDYNEQFF
v_call: TRBV6-6; cdr3_aa: CASSNGGNTGELFF
v_call: TRBV28; cdr3_aa: CASSLGGAGGYGYTF
v_call: TRBV30; cdr3_aa: CAWSARSEQYF
v_call: TRBV5-1; cdr3_aa: CASSPDGNYGYTF
v_call: TRBV10-3; cdr3_aa: CAISVRAGEGANNEQFF
v_call: TRBV5-4; cdr3_aa: CASSLEVTSGTYEQYF
v_call: TRBV29-1; cdr3_aa: CSVSRSVANTEAFF
v_call: TRBV11-2; cdr3_aa: CASSTGRVHNEQFF
v_call: TRBV7-9; cdr3_aa: CASTQIVAGFNNEQFF
v_call: TRBV7-2; cdr3_aa: CASSPPLAGVTDTQYF
v_call: TRBV18; cdr3_aa: CASSPGQSNQPQHF
v_call: TRBV29-1; cdr3_aa: CSVEEDYGYTF
v_call: TRBV5-1; cdr3_aa: CASSDQGDYGYTF
v_call: TRBV4-3; cdr3_aa: CASSQGRTGINEKLFF
v_call: TRBV6-2/TRBV6-3; cdr3_aa: CASSLGEGNNYEQYF
v_call: TRBV10-3; cdr3_aa: CAAKAAPDQPQHF
v_call: TRBV12-3/TRBV12-4; cdr3_aa: CASRYASTDTQYF
v_call: TRBV4-3; cdr3_aa: CASSQDSGHRSPLHF
v_call: TRBV10-3; cdr3_aa: CATEGQKGFYEQYF
v_call: TRBV28; cdr3_aa: CASSLPDRAGEQYF
v_call: TRBV11-2; cdr3_aa: CASSLDTAYEQYF
v_call: TRBV5-4; cdr3_aa: CASSFSGRGGKTQYF
v_call: TRBV28; cdr3_aa: CASSPRTGLNQPQHF
v_call: TRBV30; cdr3_aa: CAWSVWLNTGELFF
v_call: TRBV4-1; cdr3_aa: CASSQTDRGPQETQYF
v_call: TRBV11-3; cdr3_aa: CASSLSQGVADTQYF
v_call: TRBV5-1; cdr3_aa: CASSLGQGLYGYTF
v_call: TRBV7-3; cdr3_aa: CASSPGGAGPKSYNEQFF
v_call: TRBV4-3; cdr3_aa: CASSQEGVAGGPSYEQYF
v_call: TRBV30; cdr3_aa: CAWSVLAGWENEQFF
v_call: TRBV5-5; cdr3_aa: CASSSRNRDSQETQYF
v_call: TRBV18; cdr3_aa: CASSPPNPPYEQYF
v_call: TRBV9; cdr3_aa: CASSFGRGGYEQYF
v_call: TRBV7-9; cdr3_aa: CASSFSPSGRADEQFF
v_call: TRBV6-2/TRBV6-3; cdr3_aa: CASSYPRTGTYEQYF
v_call: TRBV3-1/TRBV3-2; cdr3_aa: CASSNNRDSNTIYF
v_call: TRBV5-4; cdr3_aa: CASSLARQGGSYEQYF
v_call: TRBV28; cdr3_aa: CASSLGTAYEQYF
v_call: TRBV19; cdr3_aa: CASTNQARSVGYTF
v_call: TRBV2; cdr3_aa: CASRGAGANYGYTF
v_call: TRBV5-4; cdr3_aa: CASSPEQRPYEQYF
v_call: TRBV5-4; cdr3_aa: CASSSPGADYNEQFF
v_call: TRBV5-5; cdr3_aa: CASSLLSTDLNTEAFF